Each of the 20 T cell receptor beta chains below was sequenced from the same sample in a study of blood T cell repertoires in COVID-19. Some clones are missing from TCRdb's copy, which holds only in-frame ones; the method was immunoSEQ multiplex PCR. The top ten hold 10% of the sample, which has about 200,000 clones, about 82% seen once. Sequencing was done on a sample of peripheral blood. The receptors were sampled from a woman of 80 years or more with acute or convalescent COVID-19.

The gene calls are TRBV7-3 and TRBJ2-1; tentative D call: TRBD1 (6 bases). Germline V CDR1 and CDR2: SGHTA, FQGTGA. This CDR3 spans 15 amino acids. V was shortened by 2 bases and J by 10 bases, with 18 bases between the two germline ends. This CDR3 reads CASSLGVYRVGEQFF. In nucleotides, the CDR3 is TGTGCCAGCAGCTTAGGGGTTTACAGGGTTGGCGAGCAGTTCTTC.

V usage is TRBV7-3 and J usage is TRBJ2-3, with D perhaps matching TRBD1 (5 bases). Deletions cut 5 bases from V and 1 base from J, with 13 bases between. CDR3 length: 15 amino acids. Germline V gene data show CDR1 as SGHTA and CDR2 as FQGTGA. The DNA for the CDR3 is TGTGCCAGCAGCGTACAGGACACTGGCACAGATACGCAGTATTTT. Residues: CASSVQDTGTDTQYF.

The chain employs TRBV6-2 or TRBV6-3 and TRBJ2-3, with a tentative D call TRBD2 (5 bases). Trimming took off 6 bases at V and 6 bases at J, with 16 bases between the two ends. This CDR3 is 14 amino acids long. The germline CDR1 and CDR2 sequences are MNHEY and SVGEGT. CDR3 residues: CASSPDGRGDTQYF. CDR3 DNA: TGTGCCAGCAGCCCCGACGGGCGCGGGGATACGCAGTATTTT.

This chain connects TRBV5-1 to TRBJ1-2, with a weak D call TRBD1 (5 bases). The V end was cut by 0 bases, the J end by 8 bases, with 14 bases between. This CDR3 is built from 14 residues. Germline assignment: CDR1 SGHRS and CDR2 YFSETQ. CDR3 loop: CASSLDVQGEGYTF. CDR3 nucleotides: TGCGCCAGCAGCTTGGATGTCCAGGGTGAGGGCTACACCTTC.

The chain uses TRBV6-5 and TRBJ2-5; 10 bases are a match to TRBD2. Germline values: CDR1 MNHEY, CDR2 SVGAGI. This CDR3 is built from 13 residues. V lost 7 bases to trimming and J lost 11 bases; unmatched junction nucleotides: 10. CDR3 protein: CASTELAGITQYF. CDR3 DNA: TGTGCCAGCACCGAACTAGCGGGGATCACTCAGTACTTC.

The rearrangement uses TRBV28 and TRBJ2-2; D unresolved. Germline V gives CDR1 MDHEN, CDR2 SYDVKM. This CDR3 spans 16 amino acids. Trimming shortened V by 4 bases and J by 0 bases, and 12 bases separated the two germline ends. The CDR3 loop reads CASSSPEAANTGELFF. The CDR3 region has the DNA TGTGCCAGCAGTTCGCCAGAGGCAGCGAACACCGGGGAGCTGTTTTTT. The variable domain in full, completed from reference TRBV28 and TRBJ2-2, reads DVKVTQSSRYLVKRTGEKVFLECVQDMDHENMFWYRQDPGLGLRLIYFSYDVKMKEKGDIPEGYSVSREKKERFSLILESASTNQTSMYLCASSSPEAANTGELFFGEGSRLTVL.

The gene calls are TRBV5-1 and TRBJ2-3, with TRBD2 matching 9 bases. Germline V gives CDR1 SGHRS, CDR2 YFSETQ. This CDR3 comprises 18 residues. Trimming removed 0 bases from V and 1 base from J; junction bases left unmatched: 9. The chain's CDR3 is CASSLGLAVASGTDTQYF. The CDR3 DNA reads TGCGCCAGCAGCTTGGGACTAGCGGTTGCCTCGGGCACAGATACGCAGTATTTT.

The gene calls are TRBV28 and TRBJ2-7; maybe TRBD1 (6 bases). V lost 5 bases and J lost 1, with 18 bases in between. Germline assignment: CDR1 MDHEN and CDR2 SYDVKM. The CDR3 contains 16 residues. The CDR3 region is CASSAQRTAVSYEQYF. The CDR3 DNA sequence: TGTGCCAGCAGTGCCCAGAGGACAGCAGTATCCTACGAGCAGTACTTC.

The chain carries TRBV3-1 (or the pseudogene TRBV3-2) and TRBJ1-1; 8 bases line up with TRBD1. J was trimmed by 4 bases and V by 1 base; bases with no gene match: 8. The germline V gene has CDR1 LGHDT and CDR2 YNNKEL (reference sequence). The CDR3 sequence is 16 residues long. The chain's CDR3 is CASSQVSQGASTEAFF. The CDR3 DNA sequence: TGTGCCAGCAGCCAAGTTTCGCAGGGGGCCAGCACTGAAGCTTTCTTT.

The chain is built from TRBV6-2 or TRBV6-3 and TRBJ1-5; 8 bases are shared with TRBD1. V dropped 5 bases and J dropped 1; count of bases not matched to a gene: 7. Germline V gene sequence: CDR1 MNHEY, CDR2 SVGEGT. The CDR3 consists of 16 residues. CDR3 sequence: CASSISTGGSNQPQHF. The CDR3 bases are TGTGCCAGCAGTATATCCACAGGGGGGAGCAATCAGCCCCAGCATTTT.

In DNA form, the CDR3 reads TGTGCCACGGGACATATGAACACTGAAGCTTTCTTT. This gives the protein CATGHMNTEAFF. The rearrangement joins TRBV7-9 to TRBJ1-1; D perhaps matches TRBD1 (6 bases). CDR3 size: 12 residues. Trimming removed 10 bases from V and 0 bases from J, with 9 bases in between. Germline CDR1 reads SEHNR; CDR2 reads FQNEAQ (reference sequence).

This chain links TRBV7-3 with TRBJ2-1, with D hard to call. V was pared by 4 bases and J by 6 bases, with 10 bases between. Germline CDR1 is SGHTA and CDR2 is FQGTGA. This CDR3 has 13 amino acids. This CDR3 reads CASSSLGVNEQFF. Here the CDR3 DNA reads TGTGCCAGCAGCTCCTTGGGCGTCAATGAGCAGTTCTTC. Complete variable domain (other parts from reference TRBV7-3 and TRBJ2-1): GAGVSQTPSNKVTEKGKYVELRCDPISGHTALYWYRQSLGQGPEFLIYFQGTGAADDSGLPNDRFFAVRPEGSVSTLKIQRTERGDSAVYLCASSSLGVNEQFFGPGTRLTVL.

The rearrangement uses TRBV5-4 and TRBJ1-6; tentative D call: TRBD1 (5 bases). The V end was cut by 0 bases, the J end by 11 bases, with 15 bases between. Germline assignment: CDR1 SGHNT and CDR2 YYREEE (reference sequence). The CDR3 runs 15 residues. The DNA for the CDR3 is TGTGCCAGCAGCTTGGAGGGGACTGGTATTCCACCCCTCCACTTT. Translation gives CASSLEGTGIPPLHF.

The chain employs TRBV7-3 and TRBJ2-7, with D maybe TRBD2 (6 bases). CDR3 length: 14 amino acids. V was trimmed by 6 bases and J by 5 bases, leaving 17 bases between them. Germline V CDR1 and CDR2: SGHTA, FQGTGA. This CDR3 reads CASRFGGGADEQYF. The CDR3 DNA reads TGTGCCAGCAGGTTTGGGGGAGGAGCGGACGAGCAGTACTTC.

V usage is TRBV24-1 and J usage is TRBJ2-3; TRBD2 matches at 8 bases. CDR1 and CDR2 from the germline V gene are KGHDR and SFDVKD. The CDR3 has 12 amino acids. V gave up 7 bases and J gave up 9 bases; unmatched junction bases: 5. The CDR3 protein is CATSDGRATQYF. The CDR3 nucleotides read TGTGCCACCAGCGACGGGAGGGCGACGCAGTATTTT.

The CDR3 region has the DNA TGCAGTGCTAGAGTAGCGGATACGCAGTATTTT. Translation: CSARVADTQYF. The chain has TRBV20-1 and TRBJ2-3; possibly TRBD2 for D (5 bases). This CDR3 comprises 11 residues. Germline V gene data show CDR1 as DFQATT and CDR2 as SNEGSKA (reference sequence). The V end was cut by 1 base, the J end by 6 bases, with 5 bases between.

The genes are TRBV6-2 or TRBV6-3 and TRBJ1-2; maybe TRBD1 (6 bases). The V gene's germline CDR1 is MNHEY and CDR2 SVGEGT. This CDR3 spans 15 amino acids. V was shortened by 5 bases and J by 2 bases, with 15 bases between the two germline ends. DNA of the CDR3: TGTGCCAGCAGTATTATCGGAACAGGGAACTATGGCTACACCTTC. Translating it yields CASSIIGTGNYGYTF.

The V call is TRBV6-1, the J call TRBJ1-4; a possible D gene is TRBD1 (6 bases). Trimming removed 2 bases at V and 4 bases at J, with 14 bases between. The germline V gene has CDR1 MNHNS and CDR2 SASEGT. CDR3 size: 16 residues. This CDR3 reads CASSETLQGFNEKLFF. Written as DNA, the CDR3 is TGTGCCAGCAGTGAAACCTTACAGGGATTTAATGAAAAACTGTTTTTT.

The J gene is TRBJ2-7, the V gene TRBV18; 10 bases fit TRBD1. The CDR3 is 15 amino acids. Germline CDR1 reads KGHSH; CDR2 reads LQKENI. V lost 6 bases to trimming and J lost 5 bases; unmatched junction nucleotides: 10. The CDR3 DNA reads as TGTGCCAGCTCTCTCCTGGGGACAGGGGAGGACGAGCAGTACTTC. It translates to CASSLLGTGEDEQYF.

The rearrangement uses TRBV19 and TRBJ1-2, with TRBD1 matching over 8 bases. This CDR3 spans 16 amino acids. The junction had 10 bases not matched to a gene; V was cut back by 3 bases and J by 4 bases. Per germline, CDR1 LNHDA and CDR2 SQIVND (reference sequence). CDR3 coding DNA: TGTGCCAGTAGTATCCCCGGACAGGGACTTAGCTATGGCTACACCTTC. Protein sequence: CASSIPGQGLSYGYTF.